This TCR beta chain was identified in a study of siplizumab effects on memory and regulatory T cells. This clone has a single count. The antigen is undetermined. Using immunoSEQ multiplex PCR, the repertoire was profiled, and TCRdb retains in-frame clones only, with some absent. The profile shows approximately 100,000 clones, around 94% of them singletons. Study findings and constraints: No functional test confirmed suppression by proliferating siplizumab-culture Tregs.

Germline values: CDR1 KGHSH, CDR2 LQKENI. J lost 5 bases, V lost 4 bases, and 7 bases had no gene match. The CDR3 has 14 residues. Sequencing was done on a sample of non-Treg CD4+ T cells sorted from blood. The receptor was isolated from a human donor in good health. The chain carries TRBV18 and TRBJ2-5; TRBD1 matches at 7 bases. Here the CDR3 reads CASSLSKGAETQYF. In nucleotides, the CDR3 is TGTGCCAGCTCACTGTCGAAGGGGGCGGAGACCCAGTACTTC. Together with reference TRBV18 and TRBJ2-5, the CDR3 gives the full variable domain: NAGVMQNPRHLVRRRGQEARLRCSPMKGHSHVYWYRQLPEEGLKFMVYLQKENIIDESGMPKERFSAEFPKEGPSILRIQQVVRGDSAAYFCASSLSKGAETQYFGPGTRLLVL.